This TCR beta chain appears in the sequencing data of a study of T cell responses to AZD1222 COVID-19 vaccine. Across the whole study: Analysis merged second doses at about 4 or about 12 weeks. The study, taken as a whole, reports: At baseline, just a handful of AZD1222 recipients tested seropositive. In a largely white British group with more females than males, clonal diversity was possibly underestimated. Spike-specific TCRs gained breadth and depth after people received two AZD1222 doses.

Points on this clone: Its cognate antigen is unknown.

TCRdb keeps only in-frame clones here, not all; method: immunoSEQ multiplex PCR. The repertoire consists of about 56,000 clones, with approximately 86% occurring once and the leading ten covering over 15%. This CDR3 has 14 residues. Germline assignment: CDR1 SGHTA and CDR2 FQGTGA. The trim removed 5 bases at V and 9 bases at J, leaving 7 bases unmatched. Sample: peripheral blood, taken on day 0 of AZD1222 vaccination. V usage is TRBV7-3 and J usage is TRBJ1-6; 7 bases are shared with TRBD1. This clonotype was sampled from an adult in good health. CDR3 region: CASSPGTDGSPLHF. DNA of the CDR3: TGTGCCAGCAGCCCCGGGACAGACGGTTCACCCCTCCACTTT.